The clone carrying this TCR beta chain has at least ten counts. The antigen remains undetermined. The read ends 3 residues shy of where the CDR3 ends; the end is completed using the germline J gene. Germline CDR1 and CDR2: GTSNPN and SVGIG (reference sequence). The CDR3 loop spans 11 amino acids. V dropped 1 base and J dropped 7 bases, with 5 bases sitting between them. The data are from a study of T cell clonality in common variable immunodeficiency. Study-wide results and caveats: TCRbeta clonality was increased in CVID versus healthy controls. CVID subjects shared fewer TCRbeta clones than healthy controls did.

Sequencing used immunoSEQ multiplex PCR; TCRdb keeps in-frame clones, though not all of them. This sample has 50,000 or so clones, each found more than once. The receptor comes from a person aged 18 to 70 in good health. The V and J genes are TRBV30 and TRBJ2-1; no clear D gene. Specimen: peripheral blood mononuclear cells. The CDR3: CAWSGRNEQFF. The CDR3 bases that were read are TGTGCCTGGAGTGGTAGAAATGAG.